The 4 T cell receptor beta chains below come from one sample, sequenced in a study of T cell repertoires in cytomegalovirus infection. TCRdb redid the calling of the reads with MiXCR, one entry per CDR3 protein. Of roughly 180,000 distinct CDR3 sequences listed, roughly 27% were seen once; the top ten hold 31%. Sequencing was carried out using PBMCs. Every receptor here comes from a human donor in good health (CMV status not recorded). Some clones in this sample may be carry-over from other donors' samples.

The chain links TRBV12-3 or TRBV12-4 to TRBJ2-5, with D possibly matching TRBD2 (6 bases). The V gene lost 10 bases and the J gene lost 0 bases, with 12 bases spanning the gap. The CDR3 is made up of 13 amino acids. CDR3 sequence (DNA): TGTGCCACCGGAGGGCTCGACCAAGAGACCCAGTACTTC. Protein sequence: CATGGLDQETQYF.

This chain joins TRBV6-1 and TRBJ2-1, with 8 bases that match TRBD1. The V gene end was trimmed by 8 bases and the J gene end by 4 bases; junction bases not matched to a gene: 13. In germline, CDR1 is MNHNS, CDR2 SASEGT. CDR3 size: 16 residues. The CDR3 protein is CASRGIKQGEYNEQFF. CDR3 nucleotide sequence: TGTGCCAGCCGGGGTATAAAACAGGGGGAGTACAATGAGCAGTTCTTC.

This clonotype was seen more than once but under ten times. The genes are TRBV11-2 and TRBJ2-3; TRBD2 might be the D (5 bases). The CDR3 is 12 residues long. CDR1 and CDR2 from the germline V gene are SGHAT and FQNNGV. Trimming shortened V by 4 bases and J by 5 bases, and 7 bases separated the two germline ends. The CDR3 here is CASSWGVDTQYF. As DNA, the CDR3 is TGTGCCAGCAGCTGGGGAGTAGATACGCAGTATTTT.

The rearrangement uses TRBV7-3 and TRBJ1-3; 10 bases agree with TRBD1. The germline gives CDR1 SGHTA, CDR2 FQGTGA. CDR3 length equals 16 residues. The ends lost 4 bases at V and 4 bases at J; junction bases unmatched: 7. CDR3 in amino acids: CASSSTGGAEGNTIYF. Here the CDR3 DNA reads TGTGCCAGCAGCTCGACAGGGGGCGCGGAGGGAAACACCATATATTTT.